This note documents a single T cell receptor (beta chain) sequence. Some clones are missing from TCRdb's copy, which holds only in-frame ones; the method was immunoSEQ multiplex PCR. The profile covers roughly 200,000 clones, with 81% appearing a single time and approximately 7.2% taken by the ten largest. J lost 5 bases, V lost 4 bases, and 15 bases had no gene match. Germline loops: CDR1 KGHDR, CDR2 SFDVKD. This CDR3 is built from 17 residues. The data originate from a study of blood T cell repertoires in COVID-19. The rearrangement uses TRBV24-1 and TRBJ2-5; the match to TRBD2 covers 7 bases. This sequence was found in a woman aged 80 or over with acute or convalescent COVID-19. Sample: peripheral blood. CDR3 sequence (DNA): TGTGCCACCAGTGAGAACCCGCATTCGGGGGGTGGCGAGACCCAGTACTTC. It codes for CATSENPHSGGGETQYF.